This T cell receptor beta chain comes out of a study of T-cell memory formation after mild COVID-19. CDR3 length: 14 amino acids. The ends lost 4 bases at V and 3 bases at J; junction bases unmatched: 4. Germline CDR1 reads SGHVS; CDR2 reads FQNEAQ. TCRdb processed the 5' RACE reads anew with MiXCR; each CDR3 protein has one entry. The sample shows approximately 250,000 distinct CDR3 sequences, about a sixth of them seen only once. The gene calls are TRBV7-8 and TRBJ2-5, with 8 bases matching TRBD2. Sequenced material: PBMCs or a T cell subset sorted from them (not recorded which). The TCR was taken from a man in his late teens or twenties who had mild COVID-19 (a few samples of this study predate the infection). Cell type and time point are not known. The CDR3 loop is CASSWGSGEETQYF. The DNA for the CDR3 is TGTGCCAGCAGCTGGGGTAGCGGGGAAGAGACCCAGTACTTC.